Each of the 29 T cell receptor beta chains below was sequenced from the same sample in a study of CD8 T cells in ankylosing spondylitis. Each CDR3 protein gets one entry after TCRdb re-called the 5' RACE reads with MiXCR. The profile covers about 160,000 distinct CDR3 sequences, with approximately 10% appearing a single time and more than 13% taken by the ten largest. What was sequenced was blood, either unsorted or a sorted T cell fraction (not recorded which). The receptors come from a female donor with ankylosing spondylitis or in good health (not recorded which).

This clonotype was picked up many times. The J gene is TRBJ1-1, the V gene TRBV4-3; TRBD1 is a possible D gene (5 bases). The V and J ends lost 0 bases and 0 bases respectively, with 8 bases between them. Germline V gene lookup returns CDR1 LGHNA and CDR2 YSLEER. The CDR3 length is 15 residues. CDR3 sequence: CASSQDNRMNTEAFF. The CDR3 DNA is TGCGCCAGCAGCCAAGATAACAGGATGAACACTGAAGCTTTCTTT.

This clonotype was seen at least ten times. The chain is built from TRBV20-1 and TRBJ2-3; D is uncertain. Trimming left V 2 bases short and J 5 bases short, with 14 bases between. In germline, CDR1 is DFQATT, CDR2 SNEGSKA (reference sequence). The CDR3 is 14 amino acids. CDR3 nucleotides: TGCAGTGCTAGAACCGTAGGCGCCGGAGATACGCAGTATTTT. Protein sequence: CSARTVGAGDTQYF.

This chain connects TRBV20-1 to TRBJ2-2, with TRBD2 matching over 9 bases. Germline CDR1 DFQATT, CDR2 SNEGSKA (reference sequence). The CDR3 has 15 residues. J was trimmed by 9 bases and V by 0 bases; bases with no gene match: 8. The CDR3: CSARDPLAGERELFF. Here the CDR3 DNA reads TGCAGTGCTAGAGATCCCTTAGCGGGAGAAAGGGAGCTGTTTTTT.

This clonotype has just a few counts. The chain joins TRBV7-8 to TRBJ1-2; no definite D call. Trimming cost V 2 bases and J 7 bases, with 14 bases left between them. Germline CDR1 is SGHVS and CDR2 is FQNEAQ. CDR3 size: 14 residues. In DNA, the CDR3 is TGTGCCAGCAGCTTATTTCAGGAGGGCGGTGGCTACACCTTC. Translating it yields CASSLFQEGGGYTF.

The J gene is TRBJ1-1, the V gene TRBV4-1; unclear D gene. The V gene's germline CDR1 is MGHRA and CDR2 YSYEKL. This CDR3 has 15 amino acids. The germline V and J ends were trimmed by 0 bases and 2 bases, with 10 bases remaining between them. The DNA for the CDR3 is TGCGCCAGCAGCCAAGATGTGGCACTAAACACTGAAGCTTTCTTT. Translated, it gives CASSQDVALNTEAFF.

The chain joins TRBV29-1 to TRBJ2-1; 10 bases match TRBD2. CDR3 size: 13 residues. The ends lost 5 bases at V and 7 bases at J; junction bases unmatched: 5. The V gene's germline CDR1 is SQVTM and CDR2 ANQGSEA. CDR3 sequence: CSVSGTSVNEQFF. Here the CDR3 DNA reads TGCAGCGTTTCCGGGACTAGCGTGAATGAGCAGTTCTTC.

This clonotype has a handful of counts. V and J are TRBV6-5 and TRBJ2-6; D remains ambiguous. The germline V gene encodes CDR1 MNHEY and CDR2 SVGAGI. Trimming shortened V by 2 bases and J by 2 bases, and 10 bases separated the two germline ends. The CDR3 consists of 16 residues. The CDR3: CASSYPTETGANVLTF. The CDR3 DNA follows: TGTGCCAGCAGTTACCCAACAGAGACTGGGGCCAACGTCCTGACTTTC.

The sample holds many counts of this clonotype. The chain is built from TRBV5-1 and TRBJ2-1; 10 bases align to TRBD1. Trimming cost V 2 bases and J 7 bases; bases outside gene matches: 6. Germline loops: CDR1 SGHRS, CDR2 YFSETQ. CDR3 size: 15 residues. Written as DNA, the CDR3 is TGCGCCAGCAGCTTCGGGACAGGGGAAGTAAATGAGCAGTTCTTC. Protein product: CASSFGTGEVNEQFF.

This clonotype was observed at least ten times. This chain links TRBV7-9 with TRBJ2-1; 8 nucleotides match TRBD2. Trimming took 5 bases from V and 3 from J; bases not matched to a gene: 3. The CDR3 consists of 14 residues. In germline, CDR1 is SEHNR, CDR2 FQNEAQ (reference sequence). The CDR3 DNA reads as TGTGCCAGCAGCCGAGCGGGAGTCTACAATGAGCAGTTCTTC. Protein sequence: CASSRAGVYNEQFF.

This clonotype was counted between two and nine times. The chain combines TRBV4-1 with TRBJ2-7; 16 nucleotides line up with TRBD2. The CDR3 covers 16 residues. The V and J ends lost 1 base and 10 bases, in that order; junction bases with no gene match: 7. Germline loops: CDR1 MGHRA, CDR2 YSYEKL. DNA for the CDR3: TGCGCCAGCAGCCAAGCTCCGGGACTAGCGGGAGGGGAACAGTACTTC. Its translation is CASSQAPGLAGGEQYF.

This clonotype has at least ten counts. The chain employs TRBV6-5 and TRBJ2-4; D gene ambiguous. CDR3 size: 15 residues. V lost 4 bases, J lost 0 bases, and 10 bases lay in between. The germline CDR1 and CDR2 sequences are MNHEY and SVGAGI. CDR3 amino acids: CASSLSILAKNIQYF. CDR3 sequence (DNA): TGTGCCAGCAGTTTAAGCATTTTAGCCAAAAACATTCAGTACTTC.

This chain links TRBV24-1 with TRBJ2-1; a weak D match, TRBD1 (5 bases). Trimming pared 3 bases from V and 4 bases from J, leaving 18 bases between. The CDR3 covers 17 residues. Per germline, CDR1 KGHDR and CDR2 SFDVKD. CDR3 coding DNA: TGTGCCACCAGTGATCCCCGAACAGGTCTGGGGTACAATGAGCAGTTCTTC. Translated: CATSDPRTGLGYNEQFF.

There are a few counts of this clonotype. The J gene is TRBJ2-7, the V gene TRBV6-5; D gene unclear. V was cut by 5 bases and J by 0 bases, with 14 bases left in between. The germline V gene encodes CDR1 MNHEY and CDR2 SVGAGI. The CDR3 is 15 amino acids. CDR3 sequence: CASSPSAIYSYEQYF. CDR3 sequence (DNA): TGTGCCAGCAGTCCCTCGGCTATCTACTCCTACGAGCAGTACTTC.

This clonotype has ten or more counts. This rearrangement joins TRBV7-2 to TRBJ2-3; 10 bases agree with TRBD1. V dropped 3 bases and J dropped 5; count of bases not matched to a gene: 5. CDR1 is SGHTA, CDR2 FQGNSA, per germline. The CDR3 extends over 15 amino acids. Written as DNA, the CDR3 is TGTGCCAGCAGCTTCAACGGACAGGGGGGAGATACGCAGTATTTT. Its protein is CASSFNGQGGDTQYF. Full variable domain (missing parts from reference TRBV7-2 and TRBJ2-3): GAGVSQSPSNKVTEKGKDVELRCDPISGHTALYWYRQSLGQGLEFLIYFQGNSAPDKSGLPSDRFSAERTGGSVSTLTIQRTQQEDSAVYLCASSFNGQGGDTQYFGPGTRLTVL.

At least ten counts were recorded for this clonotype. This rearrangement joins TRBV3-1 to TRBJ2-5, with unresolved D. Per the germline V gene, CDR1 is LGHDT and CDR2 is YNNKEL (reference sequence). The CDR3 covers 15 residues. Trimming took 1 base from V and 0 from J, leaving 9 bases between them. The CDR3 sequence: CASSQVNVHQETQYF. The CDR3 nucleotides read TGTGCCAGCAGCCAAGTGAACGTCCACCAAGAGACCCAGTACTTC.

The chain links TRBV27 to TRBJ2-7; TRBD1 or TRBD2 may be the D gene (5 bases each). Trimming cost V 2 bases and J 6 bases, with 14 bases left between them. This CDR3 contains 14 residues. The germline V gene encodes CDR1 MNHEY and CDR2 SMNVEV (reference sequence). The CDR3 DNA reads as TGTGCCAGCAGTTTAGGGACCCCTAGGGGCGAGCAGTACTTC. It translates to CASSLGTPRGEQYF.

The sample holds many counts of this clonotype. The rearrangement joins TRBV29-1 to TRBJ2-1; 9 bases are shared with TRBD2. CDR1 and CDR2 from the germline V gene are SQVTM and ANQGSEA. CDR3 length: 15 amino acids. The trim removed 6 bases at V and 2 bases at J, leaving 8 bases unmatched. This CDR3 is CSVGAGGPPYNEQFF. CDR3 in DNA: TGCAGCGTAGGAGCGGGAGGCCCTCCCTACAATGAGCAGTTCTTC.

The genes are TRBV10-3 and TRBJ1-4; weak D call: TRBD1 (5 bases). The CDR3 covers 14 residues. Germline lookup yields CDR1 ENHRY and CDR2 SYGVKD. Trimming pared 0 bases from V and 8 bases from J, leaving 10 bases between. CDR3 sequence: CAISESSGLEKLFF. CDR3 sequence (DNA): TGTGCCATCAGTGAGTCGTCGGGGCTGGAAAAACTGTTTTTT.

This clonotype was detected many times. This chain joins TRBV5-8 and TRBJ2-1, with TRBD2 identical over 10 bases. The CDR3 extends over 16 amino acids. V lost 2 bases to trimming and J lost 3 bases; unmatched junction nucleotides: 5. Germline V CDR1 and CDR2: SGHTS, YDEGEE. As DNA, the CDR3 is TGTGCCAGCAGCTTCCTGCCTAGCGGGAGCTACAATGAGCAGTTCTTC. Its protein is CASSFLPSGSYNEQFF. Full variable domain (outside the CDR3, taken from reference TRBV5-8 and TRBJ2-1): EAGVTQSPTHLIKTRGQQATLRCSPISGHTSVYWYQQALGLGLQFLLWYDEGEERNRGNFPPRFSGRQFPNYSSELNVNALELEDSALYLCASSFLPSGSYNEQFFGPGTRLTVL.

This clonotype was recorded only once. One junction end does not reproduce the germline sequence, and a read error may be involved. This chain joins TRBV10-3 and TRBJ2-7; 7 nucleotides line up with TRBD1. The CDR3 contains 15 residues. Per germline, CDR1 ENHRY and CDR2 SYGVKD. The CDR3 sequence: CAFSEPEQGLDEQYF. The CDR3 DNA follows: TGTGCCTTCAGTGAGCCTGAACAGGGGTTGGACGAGCAGTACTTC.

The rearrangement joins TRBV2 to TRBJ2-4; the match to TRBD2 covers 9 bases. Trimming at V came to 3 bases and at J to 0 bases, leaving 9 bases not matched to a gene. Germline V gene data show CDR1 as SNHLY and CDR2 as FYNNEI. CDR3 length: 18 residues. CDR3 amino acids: CASSEFLAGHLAKNIQYF. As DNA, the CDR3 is TGTGCCAGCAGTGAGTTCCTAGCGGGGCATCTAGCCAAAAACATTCAGTACTTC.

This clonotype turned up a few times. CDR3 region: CASQIGNYNEQFF. The CDR3 DNA sequence: TGTGCCAGTCAAATAGGGAACTACAATGAGCAGTTCTTC. The genes are TRBV6-2 or TRBV6-3 and TRBJ2-1; D call uncertain. Germline values: CDR1 MNHEY, CDR2 SVGEGT. V was trimmed by 9 bases and J by 3 bases, leaving 12 bases between them. CDR3 length equals 13 residues.

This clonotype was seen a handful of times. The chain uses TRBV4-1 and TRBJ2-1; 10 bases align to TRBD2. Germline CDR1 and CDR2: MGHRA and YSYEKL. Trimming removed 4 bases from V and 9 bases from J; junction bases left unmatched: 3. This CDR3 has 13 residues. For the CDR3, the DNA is TGCGCCAGCAGCCCCAGCGGGAGGGCTGAGCAGTTCTTC. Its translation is CASSPSGRAEQFF.

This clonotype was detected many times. In DNA form, the CDR3 reads TGTGCCAGCAGTTCCACGAGCGATGAGCAGTTCTTC. Protein sequence: CASSSTSDEQFF. The chain recombines TRBV27 with TRBJ2-1; D call uncertain. There are 12 residues in the CDR3. Germline V gene lookup returns CDR1 MNHEY and CDR2 SMNVEV (reference sequence). V was clipped by 4 bases and J by 8 bases, with 9 bases between them.

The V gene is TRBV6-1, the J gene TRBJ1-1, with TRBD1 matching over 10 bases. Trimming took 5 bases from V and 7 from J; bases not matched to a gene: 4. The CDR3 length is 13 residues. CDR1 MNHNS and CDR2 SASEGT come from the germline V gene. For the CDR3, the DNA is TGTGCCAGCAGTCAAAGGACAGGGGGTGAAGCTTTCTTT. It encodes CASSQRTGGEAFF.

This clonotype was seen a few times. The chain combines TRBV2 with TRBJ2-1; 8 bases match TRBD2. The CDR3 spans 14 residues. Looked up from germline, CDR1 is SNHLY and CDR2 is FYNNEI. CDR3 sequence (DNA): TGTGTCCCTCCGGGACTAGTGACTTCCGGGGAGCAGTTCTTC. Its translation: CVPPGLVTSGEQFF.

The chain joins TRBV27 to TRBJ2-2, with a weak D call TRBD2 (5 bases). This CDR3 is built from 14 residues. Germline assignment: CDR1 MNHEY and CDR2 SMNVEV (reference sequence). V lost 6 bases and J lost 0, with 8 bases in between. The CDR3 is CASSPSPNTGELFF. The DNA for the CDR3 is TGTGCCAGCAGCCCTAGCCCGAACACCGGGGAGCTGTTTTTT.

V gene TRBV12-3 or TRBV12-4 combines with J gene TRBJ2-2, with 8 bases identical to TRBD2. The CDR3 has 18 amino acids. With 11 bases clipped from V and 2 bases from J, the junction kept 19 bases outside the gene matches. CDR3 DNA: TGTGCCTTCAGTTTCCCCTCGACGACTAGCGTTAACACCGGGGAGCTGTTTTTT. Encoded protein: CAFSFPSTTSVNTGELFF.

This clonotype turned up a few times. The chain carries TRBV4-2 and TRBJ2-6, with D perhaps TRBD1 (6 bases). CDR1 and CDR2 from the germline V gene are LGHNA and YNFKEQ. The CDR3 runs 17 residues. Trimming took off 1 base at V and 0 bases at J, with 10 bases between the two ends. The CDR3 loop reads CASSQADRDSGANVLTF. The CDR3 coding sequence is TGTGCCAGCAGCCAAGCGGACAGAGACTCTGGGGCCAACGTCCTGACTTTC.